This TCR beta chain appears in the sequencing data of a study of cytomegalovirus exposure and HLA in healthy donors. Across the study: Early released data had about 80 million unique TCRs, all coming from HLA-typed donors.

As for this clone: As yet, its antigen is unknown.

PCR amplification relied on 60 Vbeta primers (plus 13 Jbeta primers). The protocol was immunoSEQ multiplex PCR, while the TCRdb copy is restricted to in-frame clones and leaves out a portion. The table records under 250,000 clones, approximately 81% of them present only once. Study-wide results and caveats: Presence/absence analyses treated sequencing depth as roughly uniform across donors. A few CMV-associated chains proved CMV antigen-specific in vitro. Later analysis indicated greater clonal expansion among HLA-associated TCR beta chains than among equally common other chains.

Germline assignment: CDR1 SGHTA and CDR2 FQGTGA. Trimming removed 5 bases at V and 9 bases at J, with 11 bases between. This CDR3 contains 12 residues. The chain couples TRBV7-3 to TRBJ2-1; D is perhaps TRBD2 (5 bases). Sequencing used PBMCs. The receptor was isolated from a woman aged 60 to 75 in good health and CMV-seropositive. The CDR3 nucleotides are TGTGCCAGCAGCCTATCCGGGGTTGAGCAGTTCTTC. The encoded protein is CASSLSGVEQFF.